One sample yielded the 7 T cell receptor beta chains listed below, sequenced in a study of human T cells and chemical hapten exposure. Time point denoted: pre-sensitization, week 0. As to treatment: therapeutic diphenylcyclopropenone sensitization with weekly scalp DPC. TCRdb passed the RACE reads through MiXCR, listing each CDR3 protein once. This table holds under 200,000 distinct CDR3 sequences, almost 30% found once. The specimen comprised whole blood, sampled in connection with sensitization to the hapten diphenylcyclopropenone (DPC). These receptors were obtained from a woman under 40 with alopecia areata. Some clones in this sample may be carry-over from other donors' samples.

This clonotype came up many times. The chain is built from TRBV20-1 and TRBJ1-5; 9 nucleotides match TRBD1. After removal of 7 bases from V and 7 bases from J, the junction contained 8 bases not matched to a gene. The CDR3 runs 13 residues. Germline loops: CDR1 DFQATT, CDR2 SNEGSKA (reference sequence). Here the CDR3 reads CSVKQGATQPQHF. Here the CDR3 DNA reads TGCAGTGTTAAACAGGGGGCTACCCAGCCCCAGCATTTT.

The chain uses TRBV7-2 and TRBJ1-2; D might be TRBD1 (5 bases). Germline CDR1 reads SGHTA; CDR2 reads FQGNSA. CDR3 size: 14 residues. V gave up 4 bases and J gave up 4 bases, with 13 bases separating them. CDR3 amino acids: CASSSPNRIYGYTF. The CDR3 region has the DNA TGTGCCAGCAGCTCTCCGAACAGGATCTATGGCTACACCTTC.

This clonotype was seen only a few times. CDR3 DNA: TGTGCAAGTCGCTTGAATCGGACAGGGGGCGACTATGGCTACACCTTC. Translating it yields CASRLNRTGGDYGYTF. V is TRBV12-2 and J is TRBJ1-2; the tabulated D call, TRBD1, remains unverified against the DNA. TRBV12-2 is classified as a pseudogene. The CDR3 spans 16 residues.

This clonotype has ten or more counts. The chain couples TRBV29-1 to TRBJ2-7, with 10 bases identical to TRBD1. The CDR3 totals 12 residues. Germline V gene data show CDR1 as SQVTM and CDR2 as ANQGSEA. Trimming took 6 bases from V and 5 from J; bases not matched to a gene: 4. CDR3 nucleotide sequence: TGCAGCGTCGGGACAGGGGTCCACGAGCAGTACTTC. Its translation: CSVGTGVHEQYF.

The chain recombines TRBV11-1 with TRBJ1-1; TRBD1 might be the D (6 bases). Trimming cost V 4 bases and J 4 bases, with 13 bases left between them. This CDR3 is built from 14 residues. From germline, CDR1 is SGHAT and CDR2 FQDESV (reference sequence). The CDR3 spells CASSSTGSGTEAFF. In nucleotides, the CDR3 is TGTGCCAGCAGCTCAACAGGGTCCGGCACTGAAGCTTTCTTT.

There are a few counts of this clonotype. J is TRBJ2-4 and V is TRBV7-9, with 7 positions matching TRBD2. Germline V gives CDR1 SEHNR, CDR2 FQNEAQ (reference sequence). The CDR3 is made up of 20 amino acids. V dropped 7 bases and J dropped 0; count of bases not matched to a gene: 21. The CDR3 loop reads CASTQWSGGRGNSAKNIQYF. DNA for the CDR3: TGTGCCAGCACCCAATGGAGTGGCGGGAGAGGAAATTCAGCCAAAAACATTCAGTACTTC.

This chain links TRBV11-3 with TRBJ1-6; no firm D call. The V gene's germline CDR1 is SGHNT and CDR2 YENEEA. The CDR3 is 13 residues long. The V end lost 1 base, the J end lost 8 bases, and 6 bases lay between the germline ends. The CDR3 sequence: CASSLVVDSPLHF. The CDR3 DNA reads as TGTGCCAGCAGCTTAGTTGTGGATTCACCCCTCCACTTT.